The source of this T cell receptor (beta chain) is a study of blood T cell repertoires in COVID-19. Across the study: Samples came from the United States, Italy and Spain, spanning acute and convalescent COVID-19.

Unmatched junction bases numbered 5, after V lost 4 bases and J lost 0 bases. The CDR3 totals 17 residues. Germline CDR1 reads MNHEY; CDR2 reads SMNVEV (reference sequence). Generated by immunoSEQ multiplex PCR, the TCRdb table keeps only in-frame clones and is missing some. The sample records under 400,000 clones, more than 75% being singletons. Sequenced: peripheral blood. This sequence was found in a woman in her 30s with COVID-19, enrolled during active disease. The chain is built from TRBV27 and TRBJ2-3, with 12 nucleotides matching TRBD2. In DNA, the CDR3 is TGTGCCAGCAGTTCTCTAGCGGGAGGGCCGAGCACAGATACGCAGTATTTT. This translates into CASSSLAGGPSTDTQYF.